Below are 5 T cell receptor beta chains sequenced from a single sample in a study of cytomegalovirus exposure and HLA in healthy donors. The primer mix had 60 Vbeta and 13 Jbeta primers. Sequencing was performed with immunoSEQ multiplex PCR; in TCRdb, only in-frame clones are kept and a portion is missing. The sample records over 50,000 clones, 89% being singletons. Sample: PBMCs. These TCRs come from a man younger than 45 in good health and CMV-seropositive.

The sample holds one count of this clone. The rearrangement uses TRBV4-1 and TRBJ2-7; TRBD2 aligns across 13 bases. The V and J ends lost 3 bases and 0 bases, in that order; junction bases with no gene match: 14. This CDR3 is 20 amino acids long. Per the germline V gene, CDR1 is MGHRA and CDR2 is YSYEKL. The CDR3 protein is CASSHVRGTSGTAHSYEQYF. The CDR3 nucleotides read TGCGCCAGCAGCCACGTTAGGGGGACTAGCGGGACTGCCCACTCCTACGAGCAGTACTTC.

The gene calls are TRBV2 and TRBJ2-7; 11 bases align to TRBD1. The CDR3 has 13 amino acids. Per germline, CDR1 SNHLY and CDR2 FYNNEI. The ends lost 6 bases at V and 6 bases at J; junction bases unmatched: 4. CDR3: CASRDRGLGEQYF. CDR3 sequence (DNA): TGTGCCAGCAGGGACAGGGGGCTTGGCGAGCAGTACTTC.

V and J are TRBV11-2 and TRBJ2-7; D is possibly TRBD1 (6 bases). The CDR3 totals 14 residues. Trimming took off 1 base at V and 5 bases at J, with 12 bases between the two ends. Germline V gene lookup returns CDR1 SGHAT and CDR2 FQNNGV. CDR3: CASSLARGANEQYF. The CDR3 DNA sequence: TGTGCCAGCAGCTTAGCCAGGGGAGCCAACGAGCAGTACTTC.

V usage is TRBV10-3 and J usage is TRBJ1-1; D gene ambiguous. Germline V gene lookup returns CDR1 ENHRY and CDR2 SYGVKD. Trimming pared 8 bases from V and 1 base from J, leaving 5 bases between. The length of the CDR3 is 11 residues. Here the CDR3 reads CAISSNTEAFF. The CDR3 nucleotides are TGTGCCATCTCATCGAACACTGAAGCTTTCTTT.

The V and J genes are TRBV5-8 and TRBJ1-1; 8 bases are a match to TRBD1. J gave up 6 bases and V 0 bases, and 4 bases lay outside the gene matches. Germline V gene lookup returns CDR1 SGHTS and CDR2 YDEGEE. CDR3 length: 14 residues. This CDR3 is CASSLVDRAPEAFF. In DNA form, the CDR3 reads TGTGCCAGCAGCTTGGTGGACAGGGCTCCTGAAGCTTTCTTT.